This T cell receptor beta chain was sequenced during a study of blood T cells in healthy people across ages. Study-wide findings and caveats: The unknown donor CMV status may have confounded expanded clonotype changes.

Comment on this clonotype: Its antigen is unknown.

The use of a sample-barcoded 5' primer and a J-beta primer mix characterized a second PCR of about 6 to 11 cycles. TCRdb re-derived calls from the 5' RACE reads in MiXCR, one entry per CDR3 protein. Of over 500,000 distinct CDR3 sequences listed, more than 45% are singletons. The germline CDR1 and CDR2 sequences are SGHTA and FQGNSA. The V segment lost 2 bases and the J segment 7 bases; nucleotides outside the gene matches: 4. This CDR3 contains 14 residues. The chain combines TRBV7-2 with TRBJ2-1, with 8 bases aligning to TRBD2. The origin of this receptor is a woman over 75 in good health. The specimen was blood. The CDR3: CASSLSGGGNEQFF. Here the CDR3 DNA reads TGTGCCAGCAGCTTATCTGGCGGGGGGAATGAGCAGTTCTTC.